This TCR beta chain was sequenced in a study of blood T cell repertoires in COVID-19. On the study more broadly: Both acute and convalescent COVID-19 samples were obtained from the United States, Italy and Spain.

Source study methods: Reference gene primers were amplified, and this amplification served to estimate nucleated cell counts. The data were produced by immunoSEQ multiplex PCR, yet TCRdb's version contains in-frame clones alone and is incomplete. That table supplies the V and J calls and clone size; D and trimming were determined from the DNA. The sample yields 85,000 to 130,000 clones, 70% to 80% seen once. The CDR3 is 16 amino acids. Germline CDR1 and CDR2: SGHTA and FQGTGA. The germline V and J ends were trimmed by 2 bases and 2 bases, with 14 bases remaining between them. This chain uses TRBV7-3 with TRBJ2-3; D uncertain. The specimen was peripheral blood. This TCR derives from a man older than 75 with COVID-19, enrolled during active disease. CDR3 loop: CASSLGGTRNTDTQYF. CDR3 bases: TGTGCCAGCAGCTTAGGTGGTACGCGGAACACAGATACGCAGTATTTT.